This T cell receptor (beta chain) is from a study of sequential checkpoint blockade in melanoma. Data came from immunoSEQ multiplex PCR; TCRdb stores just in-frame clones and leaves some out. The repertoire consists of around 2,500 clones, with around a quarter occurring once and the leading ten covering about 16%. Treatment indicated: randomized to nivolumab then ipilimumab (arm A) or the reverse (arm B). This receptor was taken from a human donor with melanoma. The sample in question was tumor tissue (inferred from file names), obtained from a patient given nivolumab and ipilimumab in sequence.

CDR3 sequence: CASSYYGANTGELFF. Here the CDR3 DNA reads TGTGCCAGCAGTTATTACGGGGCGAACACCGGGGAGCTGTTTTTT. The rearrangement joins TRBV6-8 to TRBJ2-2; D is perhaps TRBD2 (5 bases). Deletions cut 3 bases from V and 0 bases from J, with 8 bases between. The CDR3 has 15 residues. Germline V gene sequence: CDR1 MNHGY, CDR2 SAAAGT.